The rows below give T cell receptor beta chains drawn from one sample of a study of blood T cells in healthy people across ages. TCRdb passed the 5' RACE reads through MiXCR, listing each CDR3 protein once. The data contain about 640,000 distinct CDR3 sequences, 58% of them singletons. The sequencing input was blood. The receptors come from a man aged 55-75 years in good health. Both conserved end residues are part of each CDR3. Each record gives: CDR3 DNA, CDR3 protein, V gene, D gene, J gene, CDR3 length, clone size. D genes are given only for firm matches. The size entry is marked missing in some rows and otherwise reads once, few, many or a size class.

TGTGCCAGCAGCCGCCCCCAGCGGGGGGTCGGTAATGAGCAGTTCTTC,CASSRPQRGVGNEQFF,TRBV16,TRBD2,TRBJ2-1,16,-
TGTGCCAGCAGTGAATGGGCAGGGAGTGACGGGACCCAGTACTTC,CASSEWAGSDGTQYF,TRBV6-1,-,TRBJ2-5,15,-
TGTGCCACCAGTGATCGTTCGGGACAGCAAGAGACCCAGTACTTC,CATSDRSGQQETQYF,TRBV24-1,TRBD1,TRBJ2-5,15,-
TGCGCCAGCAGCCAAGAAACCTCCACCGGTTCACCCCTCCACTTT,CASSQETSTGSPLHF,TRBV4-1,-,TRBJ1-6,15,few
TGCAGCGCACTCACAGGTGATCGCTGGGGTGGCTACACCTTC,CSALTGDRWGGYTF,TRBV29-1,-,TRBJ1-2,14,-
TGTGCCATCTCCGGGGGGGTCACCCAAGAGACCCAGTACTTC,CAISGGVTQETQYF,TRBV10-3,TRBD2,TRBJ2-5,14,-
TGTGCCAGCATACAGGATTCCTACGAGCAGTACTTC,CASIQDSYEQYF,TRBV21-1,-,TRBJ2-7,12,-
TGTGCCAGCAGTTTATTGGGGACAGGGAAGCCCCAAGAGACCCGGTACTTC,CASSLLGTGKPQETRYF,TRBV27,TRBD1,TRBJ2-5,17,-
TGTGCCATCAGTGAGTCCGCTCGATGGGAGACCCAGTACTTC,CAISESARWETQYF,TRBV10-3,-,TRBJ2-5,14,-
TGTGCCACCAGCAGGCTCGCGGGACAACCCTACGAGCAGTACTTC,CATSRLAGQPYEQYF,TRBV15,-,TRBJ2-7,15,-
TGTGCCAGCTCACCTCAGCCAGGGAATGAGCAGTTCTTC,CASSPQPGNEQFF,TRBV18,-,TRBJ2-1,13,-
TGCAGTGAAACCGGGTCAGGGACCTACAATGAGCAGTTCTTC,CSETGSGTYNEQFF,TRBV20-1,-,TRBJ2-1,14,few
TGTGCCAGCAGCCGGCAGGGGACGGCTTTCGGAGAGACCCAGTACTTC,CASSRQGTAFGETQYF,TRBV12-3/TRBV12-4,-,TRBJ2-5,16,-
TGTGCCATCAGTGAGTCAAGGGGCATGAACTCTGAAGCTTTCTTT,CAISESRGMNSEAFF,TRBV10-3,-,TRBJ1-1,15,once
TGTGCCAGCGGACGGCCATCACTCGAGCAGTACTTC,CASGRPSLEQYF,TRBV28,-,TRBJ2-7,12,-
TGCAGCGTTGGAACAGGGCTAAATCAGCCCCAGCATTTT,CSVGTGLNQPQHF,TRBV29-1,-,TRBJ1-5,13,-
TGTGCCAGCAGTTTAGGTCAGCCCCCAGATACGCAGTATTTT,CASSLGQPPDTQYF,TRBV12-3/TRBV12-4,-,TRBJ2-3,14,-
TGTGCCAGCAGTGAATGGGGCGGGTCCACTGTACAAGAGACCCAGTACTTC,CASSEWGGSTVQETQYF,TRBV25-1,-,TRBJ2-5,17,-
TGCGCCAGCAGCGAGGGACAGGGGACCTATAATTCACCCCTCCACTTT,CASSEGQGTYNSPLHF,TRBV5-1,TRBD1,TRBJ1-6,16,-
TGTGCCAGCAGCTTGGTCACAGGGGCGGATTCACCCCTCCACTTT,CASSLVTGADSPLHF,TRBV5-6,TRBD1,TRBJ1-6,15,-
TGCAGTGCTAGGCTCCGCCAAGAGACCCAGTACTTC,CSARLRQETQYF,TRBV20-1,-,TRBJ2-5,12,few
TGCGCCAGCAGCTTGACAAGCGCAGGAGTCTACGAGCAGTACTTC,CASSLTSAGVYEQYF,TRBV5-1,-,TRBJ2-7,15,-
TGCAGTGCTAGAGATCAAGGGGGGTATACCGGGGAGCTGTTTTTT,CSARDQGGYTGELFF,TRBV20-1,-,TRBJ2-2,15,-
TGCAGTGCCGCGACTAGCGGGGGGTCAAACGGGGATACGCAGTATTTT,CSAATSGGSNGDTQYF,TRBV20-1,TRBD2,TRBJ2-3,16,few
TGCACCAGCAGCTTGGGGACTGGTTACAGGGAAGCCAAAAACATTCAGTACTTC,CTSSLGTGYREAKNIQYF,TRBV5-1,-,TRBJ2-4,18,-
TGCAGTGCTAGGGGTGCGGTTGATCAGCCCCAGCATTTT,CSARGAVDQPQHF,TRBV20-1,-,TRBJ1-5,13,few
TGCAGTGCTAGAGGGGTAGGGACACAGCAGTTCTTC,CSARGVGTQQFF,TRBV20-1,-,TRBJ2-1,12,few
TGTGCCAGCAGTCGCATCTCGGACTCCCCGGGGTACTTC,CASSRISDSPGYF,TRBV7-2,-,TRBJ2-4,13,-
TGCAGCGAGGTTGGCGGGTCTGGCACAGATACGCAGTATTTT,CSEVGGSGTDTQYF,TRBV29-1,-,TRBJ2-3,14,-
TGCAGCGTTGACGTTGCGGGGGCCCGGGGTGAGCAGTTCTTC,CSVDVAGARGEQFF,TRBV29-1,-,TRBJ2-1,14,few
TGCAGTGCTTGCCCGACTAGCGGGGGGGCACATGAGCAGTTCTTC,CSACPTSGGAHEQFF,TRBV20-1,TRBD2,TRBJ2-1,15,-
TGTGCCAGCAGTGGGACAGGGGGTTCCGGGGAGCTGTTTTTT,CASSGTGGSGELFF,TRBV6-6,TRBD1,TRBJ2-2,14,-
TGTGCCAGCAGTTTTGTGGGTGGAGGGGCAGATACGCAGTATTTT,CASSFVGGGADTQYF,TRBV27,-,TRBJ2-3,15,once
TGTGCCAGCAGCCCCCGACTAGCGGGGCCCACCGGGGAGCTGTTTTTT,CASSPRLAGPTGELFF,TRBV7-9,TRBD2,TRBJ2-2,16,-
TGTGCCAGCAGTTTACCCGACAGGGTAGAGCCCCAGCATTTT,CASSLPDRVEPQHF,TRBV28,TRBD1,TRBJ1-5,14,-
TGCGCCAGCAGCCAAGATCCTGGCTCAGATACGCAGTATTTT,CASSQDPGSDTQYF,TRBV4-1,-,TRBJ2-3,14,few
TGTGCCAGCAGTTCTAGGCCAGCTCCCTACGAGCAGTACTTC,CASSSRPAPYEQYF,TRBV27,-,TRBJ2-7,14,-
TGTGCCAGCAGCTTGGAGCGGGGGGCTGAGGAGACCCAGTACTTC,CASSLERGAEETQYF,TRBV12-3/TRBV12-4,TRBD2,TRBJ2-5,15,once
TGTGCCAGCAGTGATACAGAGAGAAACACTGAAGCTTTCTTT,CASSDTERNTEAFF,TRBV25-1,-,TRBJ1-1,14,once
TGCGCCAGCAGCTACCAACTAGCGGGGCAAGAGACCCAGTACTTC,CASSYQLAGQETQYF,TRBV5-1,TRBD2,TRBJ2-5,15,-
TGCGCCAGCAGCTTGGAACTTCCCTACAATGAGCAGTTCTTC,CASSLELPYNEQFF,TRBV5-1,-,TRBJ2-1,14,-
TGTGCCAGCAGCTTAGATCTTTCCAGGTACAATGAGCAGTTCTTC,CASSLDLSRYNEQFF,TRBV11-2,-,TRBJ2-1,15,-
TGCGCCAGCAGCTTGACGGTGGGTCTCGGAGAGCAGTACTTC,CASSLTVGLGEQYF,TRBV5-1,-,TRBJ2-4,14,-
TGTGCCAGCAATCCAGCGTACTCTGGGGCCAACGTCCTGACTTTC,CASNPAYSGANVLTF,TRBV6-5,-,TRBJ2-6,15,-
TGTGCCAGCAGTGAAGCAGGGGTCTCTCAGGGCACGCAGTATTTT,CASSEAGVSQGTQYF,TRBV6-1,-,TRBJ2-3,15,-
TGTGCCAGCAGCCACCGTCCAGCGGGGGAGTCCTACGAGCAGTACTTC,CASSHRPAGESYEQYF,TRBV5-6,TRBD2,TRBJ2-7,16,-
TGCAGCGTTGAAGACGAGTTCTCGGGCTCCTACGAGCAGTACTTC,CSVEDEFSGSYEQYF,TRBV29-1,-,TRBJ2-7,15,-
TGTGCCAGCAGCCACGTCTGGGCGGGGGCGAACACCGGGGAGCTGTTTTTT,CASSHVWAGANTGELFF,TRBV5-5,TRBD2,TRBJ2-2,17,-
TGTGCCAGCATGGGCAGGGTAGACTATGGCTACACCTTC,CASMGRVDYGYTF,TRBV3-1,-,TRBJ1-2,13,-
TGTGCCTGCAGTTCCCGGGACAGGAGCACAGATACGCAGTATTTT,CACSSRDRSTDTQYF,TRBV6-1,TRBD1,TRBJ2-3,15,-
TGTGCCAGCAGCTTAGCGGGACTAGCTTACAATGAGCAGTTCTTC,CASSLAGLAYNEQFF,TRBV7-2,TRBD2,TRBJ2-1,15,few
TGTGCCAGCACCAGGACCCCTTCCTACGAGCAGTACTTC,CASTRTPSYEQYF,TRBV6-2/TRBV6-3,-,TRBJ2-7,13,-
TGCGCCAGCAGCTTGACCCTGACTAGCGGGGAGACCCAGTACTTC,CASSLTLTSGETQYF,TRBV5-1,TRBD2,TRBJ2-5,15,-
TGCGCCAGCAGCCGCGCGATAGGCTCGCGGGGGAGGGGGCATGGCACTGAAGCTTTCTTT,CASSRAIGSRGRGHGTEAFF,TRBV4-1,TRBD1,TRBJ1-1,20,-
TGTGCCAGCAAACAGGGAGGCAACACTGAAGCTTTCTTT,CASKQGGNTEAFF,TRBV7-9,-,TRBJ1-1,13,-
TGTGCCATCAGTGACCACAGGGGAAGAGATGAAAAACTGTTTTTT,CAISDHRGRDEKLFF,TRBV10-3,TRBD1,TRBJ1-4,15,few